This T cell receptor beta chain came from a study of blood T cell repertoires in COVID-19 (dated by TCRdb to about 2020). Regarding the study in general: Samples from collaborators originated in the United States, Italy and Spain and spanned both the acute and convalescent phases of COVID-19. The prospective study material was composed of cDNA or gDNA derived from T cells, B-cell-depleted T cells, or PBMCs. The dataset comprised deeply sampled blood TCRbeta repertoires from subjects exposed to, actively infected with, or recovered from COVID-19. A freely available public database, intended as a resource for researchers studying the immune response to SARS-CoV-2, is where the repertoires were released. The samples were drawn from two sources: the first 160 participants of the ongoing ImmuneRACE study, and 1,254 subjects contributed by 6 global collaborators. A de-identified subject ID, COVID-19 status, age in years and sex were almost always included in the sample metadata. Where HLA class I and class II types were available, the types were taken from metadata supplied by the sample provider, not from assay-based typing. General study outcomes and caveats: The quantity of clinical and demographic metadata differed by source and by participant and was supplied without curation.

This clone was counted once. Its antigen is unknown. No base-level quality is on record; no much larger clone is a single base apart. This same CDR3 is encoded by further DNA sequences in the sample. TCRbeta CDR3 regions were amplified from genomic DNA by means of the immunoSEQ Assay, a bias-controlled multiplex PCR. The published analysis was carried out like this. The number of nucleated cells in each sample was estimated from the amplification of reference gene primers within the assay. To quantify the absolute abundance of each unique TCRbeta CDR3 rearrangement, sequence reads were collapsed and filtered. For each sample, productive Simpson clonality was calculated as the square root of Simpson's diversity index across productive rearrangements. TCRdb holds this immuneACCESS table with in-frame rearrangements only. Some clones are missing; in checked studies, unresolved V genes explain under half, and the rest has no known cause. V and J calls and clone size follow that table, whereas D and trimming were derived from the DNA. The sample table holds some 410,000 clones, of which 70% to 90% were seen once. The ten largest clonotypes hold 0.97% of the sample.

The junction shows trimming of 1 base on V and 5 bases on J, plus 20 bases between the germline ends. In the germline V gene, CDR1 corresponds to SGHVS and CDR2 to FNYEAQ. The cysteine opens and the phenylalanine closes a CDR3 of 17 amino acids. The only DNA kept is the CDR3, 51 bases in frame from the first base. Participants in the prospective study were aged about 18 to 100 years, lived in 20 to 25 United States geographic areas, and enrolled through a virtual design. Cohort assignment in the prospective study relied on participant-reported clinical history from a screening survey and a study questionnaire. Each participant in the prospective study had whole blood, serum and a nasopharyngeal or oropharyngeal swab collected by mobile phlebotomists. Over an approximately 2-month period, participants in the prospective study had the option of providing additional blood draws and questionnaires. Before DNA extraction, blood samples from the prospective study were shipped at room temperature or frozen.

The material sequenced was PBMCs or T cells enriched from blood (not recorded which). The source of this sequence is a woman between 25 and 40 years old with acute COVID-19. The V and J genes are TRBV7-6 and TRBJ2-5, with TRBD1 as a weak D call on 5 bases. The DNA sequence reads TGTGCCAGCAGCTTAGGTTGGCGACAGCTGTCTTTGGAGACCCAGTACTTC. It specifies CASSLGWRQLSLETQYF.